This T cell receptor beta chain is drawn from a study of cytotoxic CD8 clonotypes in ibrutinib-treated CLL. Sequencing was performed with immunoSEQ multiplex PCR; in TCRdb, only in-frame clones are kept and a portion is missing. The sample has about 22,000 clones; about three quarters are singletons. Unmatched junction bases numbered 2, after V lost 4 bases and J lost 2 bases. Germline V gives CDR1 LGHNA, CDR2 YSLEER. CDR3 size: 14 residues. The chain recombines TRBV4-3 with TRBJ2-1; 7 positions agree with TRBD2. The sample in question was PBMCs, obtained before ibrutinib treatment. The TCR sequence derives from a human donor with chronic lymphocytic leukemia. CDR3 loop: CASSLAGAYNEQFF. In nucleotides, the CDR3 is TGCGCCAGCAGCCTGGCGGGAGCCTACAATGAGCAGTTCTTC.